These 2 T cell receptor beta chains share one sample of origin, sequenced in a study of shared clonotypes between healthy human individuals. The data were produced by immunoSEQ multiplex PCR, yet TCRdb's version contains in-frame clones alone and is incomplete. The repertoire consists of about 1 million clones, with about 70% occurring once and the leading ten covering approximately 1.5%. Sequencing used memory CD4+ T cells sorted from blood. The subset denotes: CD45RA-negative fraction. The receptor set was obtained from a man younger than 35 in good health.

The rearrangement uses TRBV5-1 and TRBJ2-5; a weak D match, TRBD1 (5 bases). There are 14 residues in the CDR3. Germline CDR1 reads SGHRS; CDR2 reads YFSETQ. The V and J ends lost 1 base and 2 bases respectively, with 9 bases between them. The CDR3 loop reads CASSLYRLQETQYF. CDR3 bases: TGCGCCAGCAGCTTGTACAGGCTACAAGAGACCCAGTACTTC.

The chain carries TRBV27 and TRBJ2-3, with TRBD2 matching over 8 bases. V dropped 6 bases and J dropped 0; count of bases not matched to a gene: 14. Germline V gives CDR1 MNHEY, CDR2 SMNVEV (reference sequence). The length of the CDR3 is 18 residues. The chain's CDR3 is CASRRTSGSLFSTDTQYF. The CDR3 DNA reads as TGTGCCAGCAGGAGGACGAGCGGGAGTCTCTTCAGCACAGATACGCAGTATTTT.